The 7 T cell receptor beta chains given below trace back to one sample, sequenced in a study of shared clonotypes between healthy human individuals. TCRdb keeps only in-frame clones here, not all; method: immunoSEQ multiplex PCR. The sample holds millions of clones; around 95% are singletons and the top ten take 0.1% to 0.15%. Sequences were obtained from naive CD4+ T cells sorted from blood. The sample's subset: CD45RA+ positively selected. Every receptor here comes from a man aged 18 to 29 in good health.

This clone was observed a single time. This rearrangement joins TRBV7-9 to TRBJ1-4; D gene unclear. CDR3 size: 15 residues. V gave up 0 bases and J gave up 7 bases, with 12 bases separating them. Germline V gives CDR1 SEHNR, CDR2 FQNEAQ (reference sequence). CDR3: CASSLALTTGEKLFF. The CDR3 DNA is TGTGCCAGCAGCTTAGCCCTTACGACGGGTGAAAAACTGTTTTTT.

The chain uses TRBV30 and TRBJ1-1; D is ambiguous. The CDR3 sequence is 15 residues long. From germline, CDR1 is GTSNPN and CDR2 SVGIG (reference sequence). The V end lost 2 bases, the J end lost 1 base, and 14 bases lay between the germline ends. CDR3 protein: CAWSTHNRANTEAFF. DNA of the CDR3: TGTGCCTGGAGTACCCATAACCGGGCGAACACTGAAGCTTTCTTT.

The CDR3 coding sequence is TGCGCCAGCAGCTTGGCCGACAGGCTTCACGAGCAGTACTTC. The encoded protein is CASSLADRLHEQYF. The chain couples TRBV5-1 to TRBJ2-7, with D perhaps matching TRBD1 (6 bases). CDR1 SGHRS and CDR2 YFSETQ come from the germline V gene. The CDR3 runs to 14 residues. V lost 0 bases to trimming and J lost 5 bases, with 12 bases between them. The entire variable domain, with the rest obtained from reference TRBV5-1 and TRBJ2-7, is as follows: KAGVTQTPRYLIKTRGQQVTLSCSPISGHRSVSWYQQTPGQGLQFLFEYFSETQRNKGNFPGRFSGRQFSNSRSEMNVSTLELGDSALYLCASSLADRLHEQYFGPGTRLTVT.

The chain links TRBV5-1 to TRBJ1-4; D possibly corresponds to TRBD1 (5 bases). V gave up 0 bases and J gave up 8 bases, with 14 bases separating them. The CDR3 is 15 residues long. CDR1 SGHRS and CDR2 YFSETQ come from the germline V gene. The CDR3 region is CASSLEGRGGEKLFF. DNA for the CDR3: TGCGCCAGCAGCTTGGAGGGACGTGGGGGAGAAAAACTGTTTTTT. Complete variable domain (other parts from reference TRBV5-1 and TRBJ1-4): KAGVTQTPRYLIKTRGQQVTLSCSPISGHRSVSWYQQTPGQGLQFLFEYFSETQRNKGNFPGRFSGRQFSNSRSEMNVSTLELGDSALYLCASSLEGRGGEKLFFGSGTQLSVL.

This rearrangement joins TRBV2 to TRBJ2-1; 10 nucleotides align to TRBD1. This CDR3 region has 13 residues. CDR1 is SNHLY and CDR2 is FYNNEI in the germline V gene. The V segment lost 8 bases and the J segment 9 bases; nucleotides outside the gene matches: 7. The CDR3 reads CASGGTGETEQFF. CDR3 nucleotides: TGTGCCAGCGGGGGGACAGGGGAGACTGAGCAGTTCTTC.

This rearrangement joins TRBV2 to TRBJ1-3, with TRBD1 identical over 8 bases. J lost 2 bases, V lost 3 bases, and 6 bases had no gene match. This CDR3 region has 16 residues. Germline lookup yields CDR1 SNHLY and CDR2 FYNNEI. In nucleotides, the CDR3 is TGTGCCAGCAGTGACGGACAGGGCAAAACTGGAAACACCATATATTTT. Its protein product is CASSDGQGKTGNTIYF.

The gene calls are TRBV27 and TRBJ2-7; no definite D call. V lost 3 bases to trimming and J lost 5 bases, with 11 bases between them. The germline V gene encodes CDR1 MNHEY and CDR2 SMNVEV (reference sequence). The CDR3 extends over 13 amino acids. Written as DNA, the CDR3 is TGTGCCAGCAGTTTGTGGTCAGGCGACGAGCAGTACTTC. Its translation is CASSLWSGDEQYF.